These 24 T cell receptor beta chains were sequenced from one sample in a study of T cell responses to AZD1222 COVID-19 vaccine. Profiled with immunoSEQ multiplex PCR; TCRdb holds only in-frame clones, not every one. Counted here are 120,000 or so clones, 94% occurring once; the ten biggest clones make up around 3%. Sequencing used peripheral blood, obtained 28 days after the second AZD1222 dose. These receptors all come from an adult who received the AZD1222 COVID-19 vaccine.

This clone has only one observation. The rearrangement links TRBV6-5 to TRBJ1-4; D uncertain. V lost 7 bases to trimming and J lost 8 bases, with 14 bases between them. This CDR3 is built from 13 residues. CDR1 and CDR2 from the germline V gene are MNHEY and SVGAGI. CDR3 sequence reads: CASTRVGKEKLFF. In DNA, the CDR3 is TGTGCCAGCACGAGGGTTGGGAAGGAAAAACTGTTTTTT.

V is TRBV19 and J is TRBJ2-1, with D possibly being TRBD2 (5 bases). V was clipped by 7 bases and J by 10 bases, with 17 bases between them. CDR1 and CDR2 from the germline V gene are LNHDA and SQIVND (reference sequence). This CDR3 is 13 amino acids long. The DNA for the CDR3 is TGTGCCAGTATCCAGGTTTTGACGGGGGAGCAGTTCTTC. Protein sequence: CASIQVLTGEQFF.

The chain recombines TRBV6-5 with TRBJ1-5; D unclear. With 2 bases removed from V and 9 bases from J, the gap between germline ends came to 11 bases. The CDR3 length is 13 residues. Germline V gene data show CDR1 as MNHEY and CDR2 as SVGAGI. CDR3 in DNA: TGTGCCAGCAGTTACGTGGCAGCCGGGCCCCAGCATTTT. Amino acids: CASSYVAAGPQHF.

This chain links TRBV12-3 or TRBV12-4 with TRBJ2-7; perhaps TRBD1 as D (7 bases). The CDR3 is made up of 13 amino acids. V lost 5 bases to trimming and J lost 6 bases, with 14 bases between them. CDR3 loop: CASSAGQTSEQYF. CDR3 DNA: TGTGCCAGCAGTGCGGGACAGACGAGCGAGCAGTACTTC.

The rearrangement uses TRBV14 and TRBJ2-7; 8 bases agree with TRBD1. Germline V gene sequence: CDR1 SGHDN, CDR2 FVKESK. The J segment lost 3 bases and the V segment lost 4 bases, leaving 8 bases of the junction unmatched. The CDR3 sequence is 15 residues long. CDR3 DNA sequence: TGTGCCAGCAGCCGGCGGACAGGGTACGACTACGAGCAGTACTTC. Protein: CASSRRTGYDYEQYF.

DNA of the CDR3: TGTGCCAGCAGCTCGGGGAGGGACTCGGGCAATCAGCCCCAGCATTTT. Residues: CASSSGRDSGNQPQHF. J is TRBJ1-5 and V is TRBV7-9; TRBD1 is a possible D gene (5 bases). V shed 4 bases and J shed 2 bases, with 15 bases lying between them. CDR3 length equals 16 residues. Germline V gene data show CDR1 as SEHNR and CDR2 as FQNEAQ (reference sequence).

V is TRBV5-1 and J is TRBJ2-3; TRBD2 aligns across 8 bases. CDR3 length equals 16 residues. J was trimmed by 2 bases and V by 2 bases; bases with no gene match: 7. The germline V gene encodes CDR1 SGHRS and CDR2 YFSETQ. CDR3 nucleotide sequence: TGCGCCAGCAGCTTAAGTGGGACTAGGCACACAGATACGCAGTATTTT. Translating it yields CASSLSGTRHTDTQYF.

The rearrangement joins TRBV7-2 to TRBJ1-5; unclear D gene. The ends were cut back, 3 bases at V and 0 bases at J, with 9 bases in the middle. The V gene's germline CDR1 is SGHTA and CDR2 FQGNSA. The CDR3 has 15 residues. The DNA of the CDR3 is TGTGCCAGCAGCTTCCGGCAGAATAGCAATCAGCCCCAGCATTTT. This sequence encodes CASSFRQNSNQPQHF. Drawing the rest from reference TRBV7-2 and TRBJ1-5, the complete variable domain is GAGVSQSPSNKVTEKGKDVELRCDPISGHTALYWYRQSLGQGLEFLIYFQGNSAPDKSGLPSDRFSAERTGGSVSTLTIQRTQQEDSAVYLCASSFRQNSNQPQHFGDGTRLSIL.

J is TRBJ1-3 and V is TRBV19; 7 bases are a match to TRBD1. This CDR3 contains 13 residues. Losses at the gene ends were 8 bases for V and 3 bases for J; bases not matched to a gene: 4. Germline lookup yields CDR1 LNHDA and CDR2 SQIVND (reference sequence). The CDR3 spells CASLTGSGNTIYF. The CDR3 DNA is TGTGCCAGTTTGACAGGGAGTGGAAACACCATATATTTT.

This clone was seen only once. The chain recombines TRBV5-1 with TRBJ1-1, with a possible D match to TRBD1 (5 bases). The V gene lost 5 bases and the J gene lost 3 bases, with 8 bases spanning the gap. Germline assignment: CDR1 SGHRS and CDR2 YFSETQ. The CDR3 covers 12 residues. The CDR3 nucleotides are TGCGCCAGCAGGACAGAATACACTGAAGCTTTCTTT. Amino acid sequence: CASRTEYTEAFF.

The V and J genes are TRBV5-1 and TRBJ1-2; tentative D call: TRBD1 (5 bases). Trimming pared 2 bases from V and 4 bases from J, leaving 21 bases between. Germline V gives CDR1 SGHRS, CDR2 YFSETQ. The CDR3 length is 17 residues. For the CDR3, the DNA is TGCGCCAGCAGCTTCTTAGGGGTAGCGTCTGGAGGCTATGGCTACACCTTC. Translation gives CASSFLGVASGGYGYTF.

The chain uses TRBV19 and TRBJ2-5, with 8 bases lining up with TRBD2. The CDR3 spans 16 residues. The junction had 16 bases not matched to a gene; V was cut back by 8 bases and J by 5 bases. The germline gives CDR1 LNHDA, CDR2 SQIVND (reference sequence). In DNA form, the CDR3 reads TGTGCCAGTTCTATGCAAGCAGCGGGAGTGAGGGAGACCCAGTACTTC. Translation: CASSMQAAGVRETQYF.

The chain recombines TRBV6-5 with TRBJ1-2; D unclear. Germline CDR1 MNHEY, CDR2 SVGAGI. The CDR3 runs 14 residues. Trimming left V 0 bases short and J 3 bases short, with 8 bases between. The CDR3 spells CASSYSQDYYGYTF. The CDR3, as DNA: TGTGCCAGCAGTTACTCGCAGGACTACTATGGCTACACCTTC.

This chain joins TRBV27 and TRBJ1-2; perhaps TRBD1 as D (6 bases). There are 16 residues in the CDR3. Trimming removed 8 bases at V and 0 bases at J, with 19 bases between. CDR1 is MNHEY and CDR2 is SMNVEV in the germline V gene (reference sequence). For the CDR3, the DNA is TGTGCCAGCGGATCGGCTAACGGGGGCCCTAACTATGGCTACACCTTC. Translated, it gives CASGSANGGPNYGYTF.

This chain uses TRBV7-2 with TRBJ1-5, with D unclear. V was pared by 5 bases and J by 5 bases, with 13 bases between. Per the germline V gene, CDR1 is SGHTA and CDR2 is FQGNSA. This CDR3 has 14 residues. The CDR3 sequence is CASSARENYQPQHF. The CDR3 DNA reads as TGTGCCAGCAGCGCTCGAGAGAATTATCAGCCCCAGCATTTT.

This clone was observed once. This chain joins TRBV9 and TRBJ2-5; D unclear. Germline CDR1 and CDR2: SGDLS and YYNGEE. Trimming pared 3 bases from V and 5 bases from J, leaving 5 bases between. The CDR3 extends over 11 amino acids. CDR3 protein: CASSDKETQYF. The CDR3 DNA sequence: TGTGCCAGCAGCGATAAGGAGACCCAGTACTTC.

The V gene is TRBV9, the J gene TRBJ2-1; possibly TRBD1 for D (5 bases). Trimming shortened V by 3 bases and J by 0 bases, and 13 bases separated the two germline ends. Germline lookup yields CDR1 SGDLS and CDR2 YYNGEE. This CDR3 is built from 16 residues. The CDR3 is CASSGQSRSSYNEQFF. In DNA, the CDR3 is TGTGCCAGCAGCGGACAGTCAAGAAGCTCCTACAATGAGCAGTTCTTC. Looking up the rest from reference TRBV9 and TRBJ2-1 gives the full variable domain: DSGVTQTPKHLITATGQRVTLRCSPRSGDLSVYWYQQSLDQGLQFLIQYYNGEERAKGNILERFSAQQFPDLHSELNLSSLELGDSALYFCASSGQSRSSYNEQFFGPGTRLTVL.

This chain links TRBV5-6 with TRBJ1-4, with TRBD1 as a possible D gene (5 bases). Germline CDR1 is SGHDT and CDR2 is YYEEEE. The CDR3 length is 15 residues. V was shortened by 2 bases and J by 2 bases, with 10 bases between the two germline ends. The CDR3 DNA reads as TGTGCCAGCAGCTTTTCCGGGGGGACTAATGAAAAACTGTTTTTT. As protein: CASSFSGGTNEKLFF.

About this clone itself: An end of the junction does not agree with germline; a read error may underlie this. The chain recombines TRBV5-1 with TRBJ1-4, with 7 bases identical to TRBD1. The CDR3 is 17 amino acids. Germline CDR1 and CDR2: SGHRS and YFSETQ. The CDR3 sequence: CASGLMTGIATNEKLFF. The CDR3 DNA reads as TGCGCCAGCGGCTTGATGACAGGGATTGCAACTAATGAAAAACTGTTTTTT.

This clone has a single count. The CDR3, as DNA: TGCGCCAGCAGCTTCGGGACAGGGGTTATTGAAAAACTGTTTTTT. Translating gives CASSFGTGVIEKLFF. The chain carries TRBV5-1 and TRBJ1-4; TRBD1 aligns across 10 bases. Germline trimming cut 2 bases from V and 7 bases from J; bases unmatched to any gene: 5. The CDR3 contains 15 residues. CDR1 is SGHRS, CDR2 YFSETQ, per germline.

The chain employs TRBV28 and TRBJ1-5, with D possibly TRBD1 on 5 matching bases. The CDR3 runs 15 residues. The V end lost 1 base, the J end lost 11 bases, and 18 bases lay between the germline ends. CDR1 and CDR2 from the germline V gene are MDHEN and SYDVKM. CDR3 bases: TGTGCCAGCAGTTTATCCGGTGTCCTCCAGGGTTCCCAGCATTTT. Its protein is CASSLSGVLQGSQHF.

The chain couples TRBV27 to TRBJ1-1; D may be TRBD1 (6 bases). Trimming cost V 5 bases and J 4 bases, with 14 bases left between them. This CDR3 has 14 residues. Germline loops: CDR1 MNHEY, CDR2 SMNVEV (reference sequence). The CDR3 nucleotides are TGTGCCAGCAGTCCCTTAGGGGGGTTCACTGAAGCTTTCTTT. Translation gives CASSPLGGFTEAFF.

The rearrangement uses TRBV20-1 and TRBJ1-2, with D uncertain. Germline CDR1 and CDR2: DFQATT and SNEGSKA (reference sequence). CDR3 size: 11 residues. V dropped 5 bases and J dropped 8 bases, with 12 bases sitting between them. The CDR3 protein is CSAVDPRGYTF. The CDR3 DNA is TGCAGTGCTGTCGACCCGAGGGGCTACACCTTC.

This chain joins TRBV19 and TRBJ2-1, with TRBD2 matching over 8 bases. The length of the CDR3 is 14 residues. V was clipped by 6 bases and J by 9 bases; unmatched bases: 10. The germline gives CDR1 LNHDA, CDR2 SQIVND (reference sequence). The CDR3 here is CASSGGAPIPEQFF. CDR3 sequence (DNA): TGTGCCAGTAGCGGGGGGGCCCCAATCCCTGAGCAGTTCTTC.